These 5 T cell receptor beta chains were sequenced from one sample in a study of blood T cell repertoires in COVID-19. Libraries were prepared by immunoSEQ multiplex PCR; TCRdb keeps only in-frame clonotypes and omits some of them. The sample consists of just under 85,000 clones, nearly 85% of them appearing once. Sequenced sample: peripheral blood. The receptors here all came from a woman of 80 years or more with acute or convalescent COVID-19.

V usage is TRBV7-2 and J usage is TRBJ2-5; no reliable D call. The germline gives CDR1 SGHTA, CDR2 FQGNSA. The CDR3 has 13 amino acids. Trimming took 1 base from V and 3 from J, leaving 6 bases between them. CDR3 residues: CASSLGGEETQYF. CDR3 DNA: TGTGCCAGCAGCTTAGGCGGAGAAGAGACCCAGTACTTC.

This clone appeared a single time. V usage is TRBV2 and J usage is TRBJ1-5; 9 nucleotides line up with TRBD1. The V gene's germline CDR1 is SNHLY and CDR2 FYNNEI. V gave up 6 bases and J gave up 4 bases; unmatched junction bases: 7. The length of the CDR3 is 15 residues. CDR3 in amino acids: CASRAHRGQNQPQHF. As DNA, the CDR3 is TGTGCCAGCAGGGCCCACAGGGGGCAGAATCAGCCCCAGCATTTT.

The chain couples TRBV2 to TRBJ2-1; 8 positions match TRBD2. CDR3 length equals 14 residues. V was clipped by 6 bases and J by 7 bases; unmatched bases: 8. Germline-derived CDR1 and CDR2 are SNHLY and FYNNEI. CDR3 DNA sequence: TGTGCCAGCAGGGATTTAGCGGGAAGGAATGAGCAGTTCTTC. Encoded protein: CASRDLAGRNEQFF.

The V gene is TRBV9, the J gene TRBJ2-5, with TRBD1 matching over 8 bases. Per the germline V gene, CDR1 is SGDLS and CDR2 is YYNGEE. This CDR3 contains 14 residues. The trim removed 3 bases at V and 5 bases at J, leaving 6 bases unmatched. This CDR3 is CASSAAQGGETQYF. The CDR3 DNA sequence: TGTGCCAGCAGCGCTGCACAGGGGGGTGAGACCCAGTACTTC.

The chain recombines TRBV10-3 with TRBJ2-5; 11 bases agree with TRBD1. V was clipped by 4 bases and J by 5 bases; unmatched bases: 6. CDR1 is ENHRY and CDR2 is SYGVKD in the germline V gene. The CDR3 is made up of 15 amino acids. CDR3 residues: CAISGSGTGGETQYF. The CDR3 bases are TGTGCCATCAGTGGCTCCGGGACAGGGGGGGAGACCCAGTACTTC.